This T cell receptor beta chain was retrieved from a study of a mutant IDH1 vaccine in newly diagnosed glioma. Study context: Vaccination of patients was performed eight times, in weeks 1, 3, 5, 7, 11, 15, 19 and 23. Patients got their first vaccination 4-6 weeks after radiotherapy alone, or with temozolomide cycles.

The assay was immunoSEQ multiplex PCR, and TCRdb's table has in-frame clones only and misses some. This table holds around 52,000 clones, about 87% found once. This clone came up once. No antigen is known for it. Time point given: week 5, during vaccination. Every vaccine dose comprised 300 ug of mutant IDH1 20-mer peptide plus topical imiquimod. This clonotype originated in a woman aged 35 to 49 with glioma. The material sequenced was PBMCs, taken from a glioma patient whose treatment included an IDH1 peptide vaccine.

The CDR3 sequence: CASTQYANPGNYGYTF. CDR3 nucleotide sequence: TGTGCCAGCACCCAATACGCCAATCCAGGAAACTATGGCTACACCTTC. The rearrangement links TRBV11-2 to TRBJ1-2; D call uncertain. This CDR3 comprises 16 residues. Germline CDR1 and CDR2: SGHAT and FQNNGV. The V gene lost 7 bases and the J gene lost 2 bases, with 20 bases spanning the gap.